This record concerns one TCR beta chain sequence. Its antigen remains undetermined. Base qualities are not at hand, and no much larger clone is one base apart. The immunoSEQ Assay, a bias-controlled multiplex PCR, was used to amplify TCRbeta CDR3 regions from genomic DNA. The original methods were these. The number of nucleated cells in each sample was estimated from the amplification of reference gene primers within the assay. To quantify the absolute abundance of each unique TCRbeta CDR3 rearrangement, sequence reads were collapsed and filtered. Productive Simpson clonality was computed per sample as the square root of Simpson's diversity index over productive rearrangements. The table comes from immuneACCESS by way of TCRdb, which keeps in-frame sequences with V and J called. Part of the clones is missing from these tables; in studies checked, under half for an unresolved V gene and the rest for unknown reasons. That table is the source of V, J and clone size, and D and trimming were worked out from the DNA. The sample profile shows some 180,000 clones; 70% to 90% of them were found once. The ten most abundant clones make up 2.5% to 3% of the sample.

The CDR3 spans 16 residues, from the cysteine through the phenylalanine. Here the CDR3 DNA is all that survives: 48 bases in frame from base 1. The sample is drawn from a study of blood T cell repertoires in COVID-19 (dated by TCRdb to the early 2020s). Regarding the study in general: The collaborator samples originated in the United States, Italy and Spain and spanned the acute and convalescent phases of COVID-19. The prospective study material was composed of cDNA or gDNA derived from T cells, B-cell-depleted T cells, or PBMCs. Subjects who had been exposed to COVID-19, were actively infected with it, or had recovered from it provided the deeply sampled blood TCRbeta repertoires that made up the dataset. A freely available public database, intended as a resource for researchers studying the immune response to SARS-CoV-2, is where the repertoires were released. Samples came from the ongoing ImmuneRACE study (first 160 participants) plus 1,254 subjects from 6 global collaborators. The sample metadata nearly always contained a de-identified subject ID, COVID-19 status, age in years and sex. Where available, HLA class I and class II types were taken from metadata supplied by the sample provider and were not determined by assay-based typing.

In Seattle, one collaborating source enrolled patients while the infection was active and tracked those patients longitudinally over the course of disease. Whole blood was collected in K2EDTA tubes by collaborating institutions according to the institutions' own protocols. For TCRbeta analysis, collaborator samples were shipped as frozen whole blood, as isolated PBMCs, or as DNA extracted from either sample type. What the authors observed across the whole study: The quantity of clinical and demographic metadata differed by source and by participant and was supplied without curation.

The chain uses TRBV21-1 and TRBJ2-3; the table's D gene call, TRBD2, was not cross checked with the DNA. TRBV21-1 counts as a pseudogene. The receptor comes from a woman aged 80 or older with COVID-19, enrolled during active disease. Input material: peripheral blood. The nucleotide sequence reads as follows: TGTGCCAGCGGGGTGCGGAGCGGGAGTTGCACAGATACGCAGTATTTT. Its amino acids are CASGVRSGSCTDTQYF.